This T cell receptor (beta chain) was captured in a study of blood T cell repertoires in COVID-19. The authors' processing: Reference gene primer amplification gave nucleated cell count estimates. The data were produced by immunoSEQ multiplex PCR, yet TCRdb's version contains in-frame clones alone and is incomplete. The V and J calls and clone size are taken from that table; D and trimming were inferred from the DNA. The data show more than 65,000 clones, with roughly four fifths seen just once and 9% to 10% held by the top ten. The CDR3 has 15 residues. Germline V gives CDR1 SEHNR, CDR2 FQNEAQ (reference sequence). V gave up 1 base and J gave up 1 base; unmatched junction bases: 3.

The chain uses TRBV7-9 and TRBJ1-1; 7 bases align to TRBD1. The sequencing sample was made of peripheral blood. This clonotype was obtained from a woman over 75 with acute or convalescent COVID-19. The CDR3 reads CASSLDPGGNTEAFF. The CDR3, as DNA: TGTGCCAGCAGCTTAGATCCAGGGGGGAACACTGAAGCTTTCTTT.